This T cell receptor (beta chain) was documented in a study of cytomegalovirus exposure and HLA in healthy donors. TCRdb keeps only in-frame clones here, not all; method: immunoSEQ multiplex PCR. The table records more than 95,000 clones, approximately 88% of them present only once. This CDR3 comprises 15 residues. From germline, CDR1 is SNHLY and CDR2 FYNNEI. Losses at the gene ends were 6 bases for V and 3 bases for J; bases not matched to a gene: 6. The J gene is TRBJ2-3, the V gene TRBV2; 10 bases match TRBD2. The sequencing sample was made of PBMCs. This TCR came from a woman between 18 and 29 years old in good health and CMV-seronegative. This CDR3 is CASRPLAGATDTQYF. The DNA for the CDR3 is TGTGCCAGCAGGCCCCTAGCGGGAGCGACAGATACGCAGTATTTT. The variable domain in full, with the rest retrieved from reference TRBV2 and TRBJ2-3, is EPEVTQTPSHQVTQMGQEVILRCVPISNHLYFYWYRQILGQKVEFLVSFYNNEISEKSEIFDDQFSVERPDGSNFTLKIRSTKLEDSAMYFCASRPLAGATDTQYFGPGTRLTVL.